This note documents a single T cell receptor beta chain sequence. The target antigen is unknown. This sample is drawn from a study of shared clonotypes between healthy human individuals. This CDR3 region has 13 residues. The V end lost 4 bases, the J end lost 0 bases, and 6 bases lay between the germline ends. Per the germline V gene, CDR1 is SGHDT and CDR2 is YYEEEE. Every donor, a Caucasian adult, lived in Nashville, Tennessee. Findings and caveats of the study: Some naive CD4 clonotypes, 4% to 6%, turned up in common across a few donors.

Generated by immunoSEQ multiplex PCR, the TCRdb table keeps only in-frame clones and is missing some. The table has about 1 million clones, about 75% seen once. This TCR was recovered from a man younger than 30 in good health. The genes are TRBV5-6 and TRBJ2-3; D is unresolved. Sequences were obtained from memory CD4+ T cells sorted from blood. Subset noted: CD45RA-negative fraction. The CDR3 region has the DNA TGTGCCAGCAGCCCGAAGAGCACAGATACGCAGTATTTT. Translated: CASSPKSTDTQYF.